Reported below is one T cell receptor beta chain. The antigen is unknown. In the naive CD8 group, cells lacked CD45RO and were positively selected for CCR7, so terminally differentiated effector memory CD45RA+ cells were left out. The donors were adults (healthy and HIV-negative) with no recent acute infections or vaccinations. The data were taken from a study of shared clonotypes between healthy human individuals. Study-wide background: A donor's plate count was three for CD4 naive and three for CD4 memory; CD8 naive had two and CD8 memory one. Study outcomes and limitations: Inspection by rarefaction showed sorted-subset sequencing to be incomplete despite large depth.

Only in-frame clones appear in the TCRdb table, and some are missing; sequencing was by immunoSEQ multiplex PCR. This sample has about 800,000 clones, with around 96% found just once. The junction had 10 bases not matched to a gene; V was cut back by 6 bases and J by 5 bases. This CDR3 has 17 residues. Germline CDR1 reads ENHRY; CDR2 reads SYGVKD. The chain is built from TRBV10-3 and TRBJ2-1, with 13 bases identical to TRBD2. The clonotype originates from a man aged 25-45 years in good health. Sequencing was performed on naive CD8+ T cells sorted from blood. CDR3 amino acids: CAIRVGTGTSGDNEQFF. For the CDR3, the DNA is TGTGCCATCAGGGTGGGGACCGGGACTAGCGGGGACAATGAGCAGTTCTTC.